Listed here are 20 T cell receptor beta chains from one sample, sequenced in a study of T cells in Graves' hyperthyroidism and ophthalmopathy. There were TCR beta CDR3 regions amplified from RNA transcripts. The HTBI primer set was used in a first-round RT-PCR of the TCR CDR3. TCRdb fed the multiplex PCR reads into MiXCR, producing one record per CDR3 protein. This sample has around 600,000 distinct CDR3 sequences, with 16% found just once. The sequenced sample consisted of blood. All receptors come from a woman aged 35 to 49 with Graves' ophthalmopathy.

This clonotype was detected a few times. The genes are TRBV20-1 and TRBJ1-6; D gene ambiguous. V lost 0 bases and J lost 0, with 15 bases in between. From germline, CDR1 is DFQATT and CDR2 SNEGSKA (reference sequence). The CDR3 is made up of 18 amino acids. CDR3 loop: CSARDAQATSSYNSPLHF. In DNA, the CDR3 is TGCAGTGCTAGAGATGCGCAGGCGACGAGCTCCTATAATTCACCCCTCCACTTT.

This clonotype was seen ten or more times. This chain connects TRBV29-1 to TRBJ2-3; TRBD2 matches at 10 bases. This CDR3 has 14 residues. Germline values: CDR1 SQVTM, CDR2 ANQGSEA. The J segment lost 6 bases and the V segment lost 4 bases, leaving 7 bases of the junction unmatched. The CDR3, as DNA: TGCAGCGTTGGTATACTAGCGGGAACGGATACGCAGTATTTT. Its translation is CSVGILAGTDTQYF.

Details on this clonotype: The junction and the germline gene differ at one end; a read error may be behind it. The chain couples TRBV7-7 to TRBJ2-5, with a weak D call TRBD2 (6 bases). The germline V gene has CDR1 SSHAT and CDR2 FNYEAQ (reference sequence). The CDR3 runs 14 residues. CDR3 nucleotides: TGTGCTAGCAGCTTGGCTAGCGAGGCCGAGACCCAGTACTTC. It translates to CASSLASEAETQYF.

This clonotype has ten or more counts. The chain has TRBV9 and TRBJ2-3; D unclear. The CDR3 spans 16 residues. Trimming took 3 bases from V and 1 from J, leaving 15 bases between them. CDR1 and CDR2 (germline): SGDLS, YYNGEE. The DNA for the CDR3 is TGTGCCAGCAGCGAGCCCTTGAGCCTCGGCACAGATACGCAGTATTTT. Its protein product is CASSEPLSLGTDTQYF.

This clonotype came up a few times. The J gene is TRBJ2-7, the V gene TRBV15, with D uncertain. V lost 0 bases, J lost 4 bases, and 13 bases lay in between. The CDR3 covers 15 residues. The V gene's germline CDR1 is LNHNV and CDR2 YYDKDF (reference sequence). The CDR3 DNA follows: TGTGCCACCAGCAGAGATCTCGCGCTAGGGTACGAGCAGTACTTC. It is translated as CATSRDLALGYEQYF.

Ten or more counts support this clonotype. The chain combines TRBV7-3 with TRBJ2-1, with 10 bases identical to TRBD2. Per the germline V gene, CDR1 is SGHTA and CDR2 is FQGTGA. Trimming at V came to 5 bases and at J to 6 bases, leaving 13 bases not matched to a gene. This CDR3 is 17 amino acids long. The DNA for the CDR3 is TGTGCCAGCAGCCTAGGGGAGTGGACTAGCGGATCCAATGAGCAGTTCTTC. This codes for CASSLGEWTSGSNEQFF.

V and J are TRBV6-5 and TRBJ2-7; TRBD2 matches 13 bases. This CDR3 has 17 amino acids. Germline CDR1 is MNHEY and CDR2 is SVGAGI. With V trimmed by 2 bases and J by 1 base, 5 bases remained unmatched. The CDR3, as DNA: TGTGCCAGCAGTTACGCAGGACTAGCGGGAGATTCCTACGAGCAGTACTTC. It yields the protein CASSYAGLAGDSYEQYF.

This rearrangement joins TRBV7-2 to TRBJ1-1; D remains unclear. CDR1 and CDR2 from the germline V gene are SGHTA and FQGNSA. Trimming removed 2 bases at V and 6 bases at J, with 16 bases between. The CDR3 consists of 15 residues. DNA of the CDR3: TGTGCCAGCAGCTTAAGAGGGCGTTTCCTCCCTGAAGCTTTCTTT. Translated: CASSLRGRFLPEAFF.

The chain joins TRBV6-1 to TRBJ2-5; D possibly matches TRBD1 or TRBD2 (5 bases each). V shed 9 bases and J shed 12 bases, with 14 bases lying between them. CDR1 is MNHNS and CDR2 is SASEGT in the germline V gene. The CDR3 has 10 residues. This CDR3 is CARPGAREYF. The CDR3 coding sequence is TGTGCCAGACCCGGGGCGCGGGAGTACTTC.

This clonotype has a count of ten or more. The chain is built from TRBV7-9 and TRBJ2-1, with 9 bases lining up with TRBD1. This CDR3 has 16 amino acids. V lost 3 bases to trimming and J lost 8 bases; unmatched junction nucleotides: 11. The germline gives CDR1 SEHNR, CDR2 FQNEAQ (reference sequence). The CDR3 sequence is CASSLAGQGHRDEQFF. The CDR3 bases are TGTGCCAGCAGCTTGGCGGGACAGGGCCATCGGGATGAGCAGTTCTTC.

The V and J genes are TRBV19 and TRBJ2-1; 8 nucleotides agree with TRBD2. The length of the CDR3 is 16 residues. The germline CDR1 and CDR2 sequences are LNHDA and SQIVND (reference sequence). Losses at the gene ends were 5 bases for V and 5 bases for J; bases not matched to a gene: 11. CDR3 sequence reads: CASSSPWVAGHNEQFF. DNA for the CDR3: TGTGCCAGTAGTTCCCCTTGGGTAGCGGGACACAATGAGCAGTTCTTC. Full variable domain (missing parts from reference TRBV19 and TRBJ2-1): DGGITQSPKYLFRKEGQNVTLSCEQNLNHDAMYWYRQDPGQGLRLIYYSQIVNDFQKGDIAEGYSVSREKKESFPLTVTSAQKNPTAFYLCASSSPWVAGHNEQFFGPGTRLTVL.

With respect to this clonotype: A much larger clone differs from this one at a single base, so this may be a read error. This chain links TRBV27 with TRBJ1-6; TRBD1 matches 7 bases. Germline V gene lookup returns CDR1 MNHEY and CDR2 SMNVEV (reference sequence). The J segment lost 3 bases and the V segment lost 6 bases, leaving 2 bases of the junction unmatched. CDR3 length: 14 amino acids. The CDR3 DNA is TGTGCCAGCAGCTGGGACAGCTATAATTCACCCCTCCACTTT. Amino acid sequence: CASSWDSYNSPLHF.

The gene calls are TRBV10-2 and TRBJ2-1, with 11 bases lining up with TRBD2. Trimming took 2 bases from V and 4 from J; bases not matched to a gene: 4. Germline V gene sequence: CDR1 WSHSY, CDR2 SAAADI. This CDR3 region has 16 residues. In nucleotides, the CDR3 is TGCGCCAGCAGTGAGCCCGGGACTAGCGGTTACAATGAGCAGTTCTTC. Translation: CASSEPGTSGYNEQFF.

The chain joins TRBV2 to TRBJ2-6; D might be TRBD2 (5 bases). This CDR3 is built from 15 residues. The V and J ends lost 6 bases and 0 bases respectively, with 9 bases between them. In germline, CDR1 is SNHLY, CDR2 FYNNEI. CDR3 sequence (DNA): TGTGCCAGCAGACAACGGGGCTCTGGGGCCAACGTCCTGACTTTC. This sequence encodes CASRQRGSGANVLTF.

The chain combines TRBV7-3 with TRBJ2-7, with 10 bases identical to TRBD2. The CDR3 consists of 15 residues. J was trimmed by 6 bases and V by 7 bases; bases with no gene match: 12. Germline lookup yields CDR1 SGHTA and CDR2 FQGTGA. The DNA for the CDR3 is TGTGCCAGCACCCCGATAGCGGGGGGATCAATCGAGCAGTACTTC. It is translated as CASTPIAGGSIEQYF.

In its sample, this clonotype was seen a few times. V and J are TRBV28 and TRBJ1-5; D is uncertain. Germline assignment: CDR1 MDHEN and CDR2 SYDVKM. The CDR3 is 17 residues long. Trimming took 5 bases from V and 1 from J, leaving 18 bases between them. CDR3 sequence (DNA): TGTGCCAGCAGTCTCCTACACTTTAGGACCAGCAATCAGCCCCAGCATTTT. It specifies CASSLLHFRTSNQPQHF.

The rearrangement links TRBV5-1 to TRBJ2-1; 10 bases are a match to TRBD2. The CDR3 totals 15 residues. The junction had 1 base not matched to a gene; V was cut back by 0 bases and J by 4 bases. In germline, CDR1 is SGHRS, CDR2 YFSETQ. CDR3 in DNA: TGCGCCAGCAGCTTGGTTAGCGGGGGGTACAATGAGCAGTTCTTC. It encodes CASSLVSGGYNEQFF.

This clonotype was detected ten times or more. This rearrangement joins TRBV11-2 to TRBJ2-7; possibly TRBD1 for D (6 bases). V lost 5 bases, J lost 1 base, and 15 bases lay in between. The CDR3 loop spans 15 amino acids. The germline V gene encodes CDR1 SGHAT and CDR2 FQNNGV. The CDR3 region is CASSLAFGQSYEQYF. As DNA, the CDR3 is TGTGCCAGCAGCCTAGCATTCGGACAGTCCTACGAGCAGTACTTC.

This clonotype was counted between two and nine times. This chain links TRBV6-1 with TRBJ1-6; no reliable D call. V was pared by 5 bases and J by 0 bases, with 26 bases between. From germline, CDR1 is MNHNS and CDR2 SASEGT. The CDR3 runs to 21 residues. CDR3 region: CASSSGVVELVSSSYNSPLHF. As DNA, the CDR3 is TGTGCCAGCAGTTCTGGGGTGGTTGAGCTCGTCTCGAGCTCCTATAATTCACCCCTCCACTTT.

The chain couples TRBV10-3 to TRBJ2-5, with D tentatively TRBD1 (6 bases). From germline, CDR1 is ENHRY and CDR2 SYGVKD. The CDR3 sequence is 14 residues long. V was cut by 5 bases and J by 0 bases, with 10 bases left in between. CDR3 DNA: TGTGCCATCAGTCCCCAGGGGAACCAAGAGACCCAGTACTTC. Protein product: CAISPQGNQETQYF.